This T cell receptor beta chain is drawn from a study of post-analysis software for immune sequencing data. Study results and caveats: TRBV5-6, TRBV5-1 and TRBV20-1 belonged to a set of roughly 5 TRBV segments that were more frequent in patients than controls.

Looked up from germline, CDR1 is SGHNT and CDR2 is YENEEA. The CDR3 covers 17 residues. cDNA libraries of TCR beta carried unique molecular identifiers. TCRdb called the PCR reads again in MiXCR, with one record for every CDR3 protein. The sample includes around 440,000 distinct CDR3 sequences, roughly 45% of them seen just once. Of note for this clonotype: Its cognate antigen is unknown.

The sequenced material came from blood. J is TRBJ2-5 and V is TRBV11-3, with 11 bases that match TRBD2. Judging by the DNA end, TRBJ2-1 fits better; the J call may be wrong. This sequence originates from a girl under 18 with multiple sclerosis. CDR3 in DNA: TGTGCCAGCAGCAACAGGGATCTACTAGCGGGAGTAGAGACCCAGTTCTTC. Translated: CASSNRDLLAGVETQFF.